These 30 T cell receptor beta chains came from one sample sequenced in a study of T cell responses to AZD1222 COVID-19 vaccine. TCRdb's table, derived via immunoSEQ multiplex PCR, lists solely in-frame clones and lacks some. The table records about 130,000 clones, around 84% of them present only once. The sequences come from peripheral blood, collected on day 0 of AZD1222 vaccination. All receptors come from an adult in good health.

The rearrangement links TRBV5-6 to TRBJ2-7, with D possibly TRBD1 on 5 matching bases. Germline assignment: CDR1 SGHDT and CDR2 YYEEEE. V was trimmed by 3 bases and J by 9 bases, leaving 22 bases between them. The length of the CDR3 is 15 residues. Here the CDR3 reads CASSWSARRVAGQYF. Written as DNA, the CDR3 is TGTGCCAGCAGCTGGAGCGCCCGCAGGGTGGCAGGGCAGTACTTC.

This clone came up a few times. The chain employs TRBV9 and TRBJ1-2; the D gene is possibly TRBD1 (6 bases). The CDR3 has 13 residues. The germline V gene encodes CDR1 SGDLS and CDR2 YYNGEE. The CDR3 nucleotides read TGTGCAGGAGGACAGCCCTGGGACTATGGCTACACCTTC. Translating it yields CAGGQPWDYGYTF. The entire variable domain, with the rest obtained from reference TRBV9 and TRBJ1-2, is as follows: DSGVTQTPKHLITATGQRVTLRCSPRSGDLSVYWYQQSLDQGLQFLIQYYNGEERAKGNILERFSAQQFPDLHSELNLSSLELGDSALYFCAGGQPWDYGYTFGSGTRLTVV.

This rearrangement joins TRBV28 to TRBJ1-5, with 7 bases aligning to TRBD1. V shed 2 bases and J 6 bases; nucleotides not matched to a gene: 4. The CDR3 is made up of 14 amino acids. Germline lookup yields CDR1 MDHEN and CDR2 SYDVKM. Here the CDR3 reads CASSLGGQSQPQHF. CDR3 DNA sequence: TGTGCCAGCAGTTTAGGGGGACAGAGTCAGCCCCAGCATTTT.

The rearrangement joins TRBV7-2 to TRBJ1-5; a weak D match, TRBD1 (5 bases). The CDR3 has 15 residues. V shed 3 bases and J shed 6 bases, with 15 bases lying between them. Germline V lookup: CDR1 SGHTA, CDR2 FQGNSA. CDR3 DNA sequence: TGTGCCAGCAGCTTTGGTTGGGGGAAGGGTCAGCCCCAGCATTTT. Translated, it gives CASSFGWGKGQPQHF. Full variable domain (outside the CDR3, taken from reference TRBV7-2 and TRBJ1-5): GAGVSQSPSNKVTEKGKDVELRCDPISGHTALYWYRQSLGQGLEFLIYFQGNSAPDKSGLPSDRFSAERTGGSVSTLTIQRTQQEDSAVYLCASSFGWGKGQPQHFGDGTRLSIL.

V usage is TRBV3-1 (or the pseudogene TRBV3-2) and J usage is TRBJ1-2; 10 nucleotides align to TRBD1. J lost 7 bases, V lost 2 bases, and 7 bases had no gene match. This CDR3 region has 15 residues. The germline CDR1 and CDR2 sequences are LGHDT and YNNKEL (reference sequence). CDR3 amino acids: CASSQPDRGAIGYTF. The DNA of the CDR3 is TGTGCCAGCAGCCAACCGGACAGGGGGGCGATTGGCTACACCTTC.

The CDR3 spells CASSFGDPQYNEQFF. Here the CDR3 DNA reads TGTGCCAGCAGCTTCGGGGACCCTCAATACAATGAGCAGTTCTTC. This chain uses TRBV11-3 with TRBJ2-1; D is tentatively TRBD1 or TRBD2 (5 bases each). Trimming removed 3 bases at V and 4 bases at J, with 13 bases between. Per germline, CDR1 SGHNT and CDR2 YENEEA. The CDR3 runs to 15 residues.

This sequence joins TRBV6-2 or TRBV6-3 and TRBJ1-5; no reliable D call. CDR1 MNHEY and CDR2 SVGEGT come from the germline V gene. The CDR3 contains 16 residues. Trimming removed 4 bases at V and 2 bases at J, with 15 bases between. The CDR3 DNA sequence: TGTGCCAGCAGTTTTTACGGGCGGGGTGGCAATCAGCCCCAGCATTTT. Translated, it gives CASSFYGRGGNQPQHF.

The J gene is TRBJ2-5, the V gene TRBV19; TRBD2 might be the D (6 bases). The CDR3 runs 18 residues. Between the trimmed V and J ends, which lost 2 bases and 4 bases, there was a span of 23 bases. Germline V gives CDR1 LNHDA, CDR2 SQIVND (reference sequence). CDR3 sequence reads: CASSIFRPYAPRGETQYF. CDR3 coding DNA: TGTGCCAGTAGTATATTTCGCCCTTACGCCCCGCGGGGAGAGACCCAGTACTTC.

The chain carries TRBV29-1 and TRBJ1-3; a possible D gene is TRBD1 (5 bases). CDR3 length: 16 amino acids. Per germline, CDR1 SQVTM and CDR2 ANQGSEA. V was shortened by 5 bases and J by 0 bases, with 17 bases between the two germline ends. The DNA of the CDR3 is TGCAGCGTTCTATATTCTGGGACGGTCTCTGGAAACACCATATATTTT. It codes for CSVLYSGTVSGNTIYF.

This chain uses TRBV7-8 with TRBJ1-5; D uncertain. The CDR3 consists of 12 residues. Germline CDR1 reads SGHVS; CDR2 reads FQNEAQ. V dropped 4 bases and J dropped 5 bases, with 6 bases sitting between them. CDR3 in DNA: TGTGCCAGCAGCTCCCACGATCAGCCCCAGCATTTT. It translates to CASSSHDQPQHF.

This clone was seen a few times. The V and J genes are TRBV14 and TRBJ1-4; 7 positions agree with TRBD1. The CDR3 runs to 14 residues. With V trimmed by 4 bases and J by 5 bases, 4 bases remained unmatched. Per the germline V gene, CDR1 is SGHDN and CDR2 is FVKESK. The CDR3 DNA reads TGTGCCAGCAGCCTGACAGGGAAAAATGAAAAACTGTTTTTT. As protein: CASSLTGKNEKLFF.

This clone was found once. The V gene is TRBV27, the J gene TRBJ2-1, with 12 bases lining up with TRBD2. The CDR3 spans 17 residues. V lost 6 bases to trimming and J lost 0 bases; unmatched junction nucleotides: 6. Germline V gene data show CDR1 as MNHEY and CDR2 as SMNVEV (reference sequence). Written as DNA, the CDR3 is TGTGCCAGCAGAAGACTAGCGGGGGCGGGCTCCTACAATGAGCAGTTCTTC. The encoded protein is CASRRLAGAGSYNEQFF.

The genes are TRBV28 and TRBJ1-1; D not certain. CDR3 size: 14 residues. V was trimmed by 6 bases and J by 0 bases, leaving 11 bases between them. Germline V gives CDR1 MDHEN, CDR2 SYDVKM. CDR3 in amino acids: CASSREAMNTEAFF. In nucleotides, the CDR3 is TGTGCCAGCAGCAGAGAGGCTATGAACACTGAAGCTTTCTTT.

The V call is TRBV4-3, the J call TRBJ1-5, with TRBD1 identical over 8 bases. The CDR3 extends over 15 amino acids. V dropped 1 base and J dropped 5; count of bases not matched to a gene: 4. Germline CDR1 and CDR2: LGHNA and YSLEER. The CDR3 loop reads CASSQGTGSYQPQHF. In DNA form, the CDR3 reads TGCGCCAGCAGCCAAGGGACAGGGTCGTATCAGCCCCAGCATTTT.

This chain connects TRBV19 to TRBJ1-5, with D maybe TRBD1 (6 bases). Per the germline V gene, CDR1 is LNHDA and CDR2 is SQIVND (reference sequence). The CDR3 spans 17 residues. V shed 7 bases and J shed 1 base, with 20 bases lying between them. The CDR3 protein is CASKYQAGVTSNQPQHF. The CDR3, as DNA: TGTGCCAGTAAATACCAAGCAGGGGTGACGAGCAATCAGCCCCAGCATTTT.

The chain recombines TRBV27 with TRBJ2-3; no reliable D call. Looked up from germline, CDR1 is MNHEY and CDR2 is SMNVEV (reference sequence). The CDR3 has 15 residues. The V end lost 0 bases, the J end lost 6 bases, and 13 bases lay between the germline ends. The DNA of the CDR3 is TGTGCCAGCAGTTTATCAGTTCCCCCTACGGATACGCAGTATTTT. Translated: CASSLSVPPTDTQYF.

V usage is TRBV11-3 and J usage is TRBJ1-3, with D perhaps TRBD1 (6 bases). Germline CDR1 and CDR2: SGHNT and YENEEA. CDR3 length: 16 residues. Trimming took 5 bases from V and 8 from J, leaving 22 bases between them. CDR3 nucleotide sequence: TGTGCCAGCAGCACAGCGGACAGCTCCCTCTGGGACACCATATATTTT. It specifies CASSTADSSLWDTIYF.

J is TRBJ1-4 and V is TRBV19; D ambiguous. The V end lost 3 bases, the J end lost 2 bases, and 7 bases lay between the germline ends. Germline V gene data show CDR1 as LNHDA and CDR2 as SQIVND (reference sequence). This CDR3 has 14 amino acids. The CDR3 reads CASSIPQTNEKLFF. CDR3 coding DNA: TGTGCCAGTAGTATCCCCCAGACTAATGAAAAACTGTTTTTT.

The chain couples TRBV7-2 to TRBJ2-2; unclear D gene. There are 15 residues in the CDR3. Trimming left V 1 base short and J 4 bases short, with 10 bases between. CDR1 is SGHTA, CDR2 FQGNSA, per germline. The CDR3 DNA reads TGTGCCAGCAGCTTAGAAGAGATACCCACCGGGGAGCTGTTTTTT. This gives the protein CASSLEEIPTGELFF. Looking up the rest from reference TRBV7-2 and TRBJ2-2 gives the full variable domain: GAGVSQSPSNKVTEKGKDVELRCDPISGHTALYWYRQSLGQGLEFLIYFQGNSAPDKSGLPSDRFSAERTGGSVSTLTIQRTQQEDSAVYLCASSLEEIPTGELFFGEGSRLTVL.

The chain links TRBV7-9 to TRBJ1-5; D ambiguous. Germline V lookup: CDR1 SEHNR, CDR2 FQNEAQ (reference sequence). Trimming cost V 5 bases and J 1 base, with 9 bases left between them. This CDR3 spans 14 amino acids. The CDR3: CASSDSGSNQPQHF. The CDR3 DNA reads as TGTGCCAGCAGCGACTCGGGGAGCAATCAGCCCCAGCATTTT. The full variable domain, completed using reference TRBV7-9 and TRBJ1-5, is DTGVSQNPRHKITKRGQNVTFRCDPISEHNRLYWYRQTLGQGPEFLTYFQNEAQLEKSRLLSDRFSAERPKGSFSTLEIQRTEQGDSAMYLCASSDSGSNQPQHFGDGTRLSIL.

This clone was seen only once. The V call is TRBV7-2, the J call TRBJ2-7; tentatively, D is TRBD1 or TRBD2 (5 bases each). Germline V CDR1 and CDR2: SGHTA, FQGNSA. V dropped 5 bases and J dropped 2 bases, with 13 bases sitting between them. This CDR3 contains 14 residues. The CDR3, as DNA: TGTGCCAGCAGCCGGACCCGGGACGCCTACGAGCAGTACTTC. It translates to CASSRTRDAYEQYF.

This clone was seen only a few times. The gene calls are TRBV2 and TRBJ1-1, with TRBD1 matching over 7 bases. The ends lost 6 bases at V and 4 bases at J; junction bases unmatched: 11. Germline V gene sequence: CDR1 SNHLY, CDR2 FYNNEI. The CDR3 is 15 amino acids. CDR3 region: CASSPRGGRGTEAFF. DNA of the CDR3: TGTGCCAGCAGCCCCAGGGGGGGGCGGGGCACTGAAGCTTTCTTT.

The count of this clone is one. V and J are TRBV27 and TRBJ1-2; 9 bases are a match to TRBD1. Germline assignment: CDR1 MNHEY and CDR2 SMNVEV (reference sequence). The CDR3 has 15 amino acids. The V segment lost 4 bases and the J segment 2 bases; nucleotides outside the gene matches: 5. The CDR3 nucleotides are TGTGCCAGCAGTTGGGGGACAGGGACCAACTATGGCTACACCTTC. This codes for CASSWGTGTNYGYTF.

The chain combines TRBV29-1 with TRBJ2-1; TRBD1 matches at 8 bases. The CDR3 is 16 residues long. J lost 10 bases, V lost 4 bases, and 18 bases had no gene match. Germline CDR1 reads SQVTM; CDR2 reads ANQGSEA. CDR3 amino acids: CSVVTTHRGQADEQFF. CDR3 sequence (DNA): TGCAGCGTTGTAACTACTCACAGGGGACAGGCAGACGAGCAGTTCTTC.

This clone was seen a few times. This rearrangement joins TRBV2 to TRBJ2-7; no definite D call. V was shortened by 1 base and J by 2 bases, with 9 bases between the two germline ends. This CDR3 is 14 amino acids long. CDR1 SNHLY and CDR2 FYNNEI come from the germline V gene. CDR3 residues: CASSEGPIPYEQYF. For the CDR3, the DNA is TGTGCCAGCAGTGAAGGGCCAATACCCTACGAGCAGTACTTC.

The chain combines TRBV7-9 with TRBJ2-3; D remains ambiguous. Germline lookup yields CDR1 SEHNR and CDR2 FQNEAQ (reference sequence). The CDR3 totals 15 residues. Trimming shortened V by 4 bases and J by 1 base, and 12 bases separated the two germline ends. CDR3 loop: CASSSSRQGTDTQYF. CDR3 sequence (DNA): TGTGCCAGCAGCTCCTCCAGACAAGGCACAGATACGCAGTATTTT.

The V and J genes are TRBV20-1 and TRBJ1-2, with TRBD1 matching over 7 bases. In germline, CDR1 is DFQATT, CDR2 SNEGSKA (reference sequence). This CDR3 is built from 11 residues. J lost 8 bases, V lost 6 bases, and 6 bases had no gene match. This chain's CDR3 is CSARTGGGYTF. Here the CDR3 DNA reads TGCAGTGCCCGGACAGGCGGCGGCTACACCTTC.

The chain is built from TRBV18 and TRBJ2-7, with 9 bases fitting TRBD1. V lost 1 base and J lost 5; bases outside the gene matches: 6. Germline values: CDR1 KGHSH, CDR2 LQKENI. The CDR3 is made up of 15 amino acids. The CDR3 coding sequence is TGTGCCAGCTCACCACGGGGACAGGGATCCAACGAGCAGTACTTC. As protein: CASSPRGQGSNEQYF. Based on the CDR3 plus reference TRBV18 and TRBJ2-7, the full variable domain is NAGVMQNPRHLVRRRGQEARLRCSPMKGHSHVYWYRQLPEEGLKFMVYLQKENIIDESGMPKERFSAEFPKEGPSILRIQQVVRGDSAAYFCASSPRGQGSNEQYFGPGTRLTVT.

The chain couples TRBV9 to TRBJ2-7; 9 bases fit TRBD1. CDR3 length: 16 amino acids. The J segment lost 6 bases and the V segment lost 0 bases, leaving 10 bases of the junction unmatched. Germline V lookup: CDR1 SGDLS, CDR2 YYNGEE. DNA for the CDR3: TGTGCCAGCAGCGTAGCTCGCGGGACAGGGACTCGCGAGCAGTACTTC. Its translation: CASSVARGTGTREQYF.

Notes on this clone: The same CDR3 can be traced to other DNA sequences in this sample. J is TRBJ1-2 and V is TRBV30; D possibly corresponds to TRBD1 (6 bases). The CDR3 is 11 residues long. CDR1 is GTSNPN, CDR2 SVGIG, per germline (reference sequence). V was cut by 2 bases and J by 8 bases, with 9 bases left in between. The CDR3 DNA reads TGTGCCTGGAGTTGGGGGGGCGGCTACACCTTC. It yields the protein CAWSWGGGYTF. The full variable domain, with the rest looked up from reference TRBV30 and TRBJ1-2, is SQTIHQWPATLVQPVGSPLSLECTVEGTSNPNLYWYRQAAGRGLQLLFYSVGIGQISSEVPQNLSASRPQDRQFILSSKKLLLSDSGFYLCAWSWGGGYTFGSGTRLTVV.